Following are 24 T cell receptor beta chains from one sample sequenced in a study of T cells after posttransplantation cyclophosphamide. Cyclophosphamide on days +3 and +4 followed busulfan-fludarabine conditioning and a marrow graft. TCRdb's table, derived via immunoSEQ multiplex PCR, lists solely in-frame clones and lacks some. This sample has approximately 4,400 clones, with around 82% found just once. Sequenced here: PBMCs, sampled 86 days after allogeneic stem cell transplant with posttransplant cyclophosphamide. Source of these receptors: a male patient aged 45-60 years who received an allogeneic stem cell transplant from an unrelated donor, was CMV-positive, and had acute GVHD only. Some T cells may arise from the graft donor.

CDR3 amino acids: CASSLESSTDTQYF. The DNA for the CDR3 is TGCGCCAGCAGTCTTGAGTCTAGCACAGATACGCAGTATTTT. This chain connects TRBV5-1 to TRBJ2-3; D unclear. CDR1 SGHRS and CDR2 YFSETQ come from the germline V gene. CDR3 size: 14 residues. V was cut by 5 bases and J by 0 bases, with 10 bases left in between.

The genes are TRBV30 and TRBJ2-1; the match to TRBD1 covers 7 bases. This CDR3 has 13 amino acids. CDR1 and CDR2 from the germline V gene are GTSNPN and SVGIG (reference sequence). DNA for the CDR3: TGTGCTAGGGGGCGGATTTCCTACAATGAGCAGTTCTTC. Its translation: CARGRISYNEQFF. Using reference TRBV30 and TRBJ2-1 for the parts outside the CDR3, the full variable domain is SQTIHQWPATLVQPVGSPLSLECTVEGTSNPNLYWYRQAAGRGLQLLFYSVGIGQISSEVPQNLSASRPQDRQFILSSKKLLLSDSGFYLCARGRISYNEQFFGPGTRLTVL.

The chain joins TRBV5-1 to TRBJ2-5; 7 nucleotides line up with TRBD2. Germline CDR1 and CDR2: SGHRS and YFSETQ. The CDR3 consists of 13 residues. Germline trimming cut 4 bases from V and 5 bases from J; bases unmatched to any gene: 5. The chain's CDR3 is CASSRGVEETQYF. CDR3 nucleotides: TGCGCCAGCAGCCGGGGGGTGGAGGAGACCCAGTACTTC.

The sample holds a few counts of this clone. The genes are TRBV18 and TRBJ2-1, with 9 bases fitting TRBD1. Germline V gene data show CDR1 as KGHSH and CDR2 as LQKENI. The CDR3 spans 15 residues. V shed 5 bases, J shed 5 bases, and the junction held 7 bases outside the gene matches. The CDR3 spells CASSIGTGWNNEQFF. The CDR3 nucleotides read TGTGCCAGCTCAATCGGGACAGGGTGGAACAATGAGCAGTTCTTC.

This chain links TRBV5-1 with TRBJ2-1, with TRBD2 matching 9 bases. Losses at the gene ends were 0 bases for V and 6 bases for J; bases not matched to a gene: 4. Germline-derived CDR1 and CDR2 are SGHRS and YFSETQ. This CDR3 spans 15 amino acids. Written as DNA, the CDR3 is TGCGCCAGCAGCTTGGGGCTAGCGGGGATCAATGAGCAGTTCTTC. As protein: CASSLGLAGINEQFF.

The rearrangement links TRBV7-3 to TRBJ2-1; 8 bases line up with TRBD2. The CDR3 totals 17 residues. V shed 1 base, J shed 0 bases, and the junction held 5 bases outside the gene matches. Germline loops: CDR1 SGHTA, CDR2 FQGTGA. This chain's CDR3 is CASSLIAGGYSYNEQFF. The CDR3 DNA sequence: TGTGCCAGCAGCTTAATTGCGGGGGGTTACTCCTACAATGAGCAGTTCTTC.

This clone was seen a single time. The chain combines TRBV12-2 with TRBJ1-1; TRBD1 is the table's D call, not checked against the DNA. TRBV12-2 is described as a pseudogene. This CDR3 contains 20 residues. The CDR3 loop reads CASRLAFGGHSPSSNTEAFF. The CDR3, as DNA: TGTGCAAGTCGCTTAGCGTTTGGGGGACACAGTCCCAGTTCGAACACTGAAGCTTTCTTT.

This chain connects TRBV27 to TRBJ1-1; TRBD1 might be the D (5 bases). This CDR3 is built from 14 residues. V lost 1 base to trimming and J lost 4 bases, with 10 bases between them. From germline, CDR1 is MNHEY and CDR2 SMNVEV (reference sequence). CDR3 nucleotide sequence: TGTGCCAGCAGTTTATTTTCCGGGGGCACTGAAGCTTTCTTT. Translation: CASSLFSGGTEAFF.

The CDR3 loop reads CASSASGGSNEQFF. For the CDR3, the DNA is TGTGCCAGCAGTGCTAGCGGGGGTAGCAATGAGCAGTTCTTC. The V and J genes are TRBV6-1 and TRBJ2-1, with TRBD2 matching 10 bases. Per germline, CDR1 MNHNS and CDR2 SASEGT. V lost 4 bases, J lost 6 bases, and 3 bases stayed unmatched. This CDR3 is built from 14 residues.

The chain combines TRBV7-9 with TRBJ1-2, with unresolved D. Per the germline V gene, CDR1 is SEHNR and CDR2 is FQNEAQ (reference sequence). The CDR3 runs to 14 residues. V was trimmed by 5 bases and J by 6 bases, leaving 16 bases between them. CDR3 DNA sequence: TGTGCCAGCAGCATCTACGAGGAAACGGATGGCTACACCTTC. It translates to CASSIYEETDGYTF. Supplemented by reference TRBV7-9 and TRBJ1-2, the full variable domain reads DTGVSQNPRHKITKRGQNVTFRCDPISEHNRLYWYRQTLGQGPEFLTYFQNEAQLEKSRLLSDRFSAERPKGSFSTLEIQRTEQGDSAMYLCASSIYEETDGYTFGSGTRLTVV.

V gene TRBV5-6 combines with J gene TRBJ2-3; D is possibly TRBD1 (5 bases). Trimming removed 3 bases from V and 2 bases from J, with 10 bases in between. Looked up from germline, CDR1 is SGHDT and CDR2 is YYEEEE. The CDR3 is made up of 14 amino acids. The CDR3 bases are TGTGCCAGCAGCTCAATGGGGCCCACAGATACGCAGTATTTT. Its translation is CASSSMGPTDTQYF.

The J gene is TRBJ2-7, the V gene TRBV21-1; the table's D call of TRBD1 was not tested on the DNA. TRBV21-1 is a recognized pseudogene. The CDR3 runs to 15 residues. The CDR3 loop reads CASSAPGSDDYEQYF. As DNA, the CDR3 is TGTGCCAGCAGCGCCCCAGGCTCCGATGATTACGAGCAGTACTTC.

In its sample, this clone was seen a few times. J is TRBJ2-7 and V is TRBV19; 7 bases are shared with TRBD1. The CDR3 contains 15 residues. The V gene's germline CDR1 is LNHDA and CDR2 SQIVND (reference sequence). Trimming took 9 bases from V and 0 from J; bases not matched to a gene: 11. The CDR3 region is CASRQGPTSSYEQYF. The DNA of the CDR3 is TGTGCCAGCAGACAGGGCCCAACCTCCTCCTACGAGCAGTACTTC.

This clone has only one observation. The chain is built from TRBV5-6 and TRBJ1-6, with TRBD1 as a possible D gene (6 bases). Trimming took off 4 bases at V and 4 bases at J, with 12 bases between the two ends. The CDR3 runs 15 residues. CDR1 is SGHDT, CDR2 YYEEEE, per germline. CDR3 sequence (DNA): TGTGCCAGCAGCGACGATACAGGGTATAATTCACCCCTCCACTTT. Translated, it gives CASSDDTGYNSPLHF.

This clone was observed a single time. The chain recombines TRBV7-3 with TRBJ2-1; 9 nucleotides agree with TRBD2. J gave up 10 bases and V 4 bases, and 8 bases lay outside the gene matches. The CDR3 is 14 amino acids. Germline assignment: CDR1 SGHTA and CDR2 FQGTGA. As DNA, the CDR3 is TGTGCCAGCAGCTCGGGACTAGCAGTTGGCGAGCAGTTCTTC. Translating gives CASSSGLAVGEQFF. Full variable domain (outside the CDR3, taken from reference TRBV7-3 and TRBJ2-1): GAGVSQTPSNKVTEKGKYVELRCDPISGHTALYWYRQSLGQGPEFLIYFQGTGAADDSGLPNDRFFAVRPEGSVSTLKIQRTERGDSAVYLCASSSGLAVGEQFFGPGTRLTVL.

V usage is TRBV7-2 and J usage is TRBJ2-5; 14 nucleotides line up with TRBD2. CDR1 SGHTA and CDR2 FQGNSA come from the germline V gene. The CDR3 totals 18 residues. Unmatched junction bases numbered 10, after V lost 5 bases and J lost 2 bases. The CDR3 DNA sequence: TGTGCCAGCAGCGCAGGACTAGCGGGGGGCCCCCGACAAGAGACCCAGTACTTC. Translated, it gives CASSAGLAGGPRQETQYF.

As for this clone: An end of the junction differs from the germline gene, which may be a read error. CDR3 bases: TGTGCCAGCAGAGAAGCGGGAGTCACCTACGAGCAGTACTTC. This gives the protein CASREAGVTYEQYF. This chain links TRBV6-1 with TRBJ2-7; TRBD2 aligns across 8 bases. Germline CDR1 reads MNHNS; CDR2 reads SASEGT. This CDR3 has 14 residues.

DNA of the CDR3: TGTGCCAGCAGCTTAGTGAGGGATAGCCAGCCCCAGCATTTT. Translating it yields CASSLVRDSQPQHF. This chain joins TRBV7-2 and TRBJ1-5; D is undetermined. V dropped 1 base and J dropped 7 bases, with 11 bases sitting between them. The CDR3 extends over 14 amino acids. Per germline, CDR1 SGHTA and CDR2 FQGNSA.

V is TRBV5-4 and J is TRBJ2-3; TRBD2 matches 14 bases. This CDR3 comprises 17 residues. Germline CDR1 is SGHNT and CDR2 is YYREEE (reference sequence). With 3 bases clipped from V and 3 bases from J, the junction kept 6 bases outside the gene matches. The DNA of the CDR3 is TGTGCCAGCAGCTATCAGGGACTAGCGGGAGTTACAGATACGCAGTATTTT. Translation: CASSYQGLAGVTDTQYF.

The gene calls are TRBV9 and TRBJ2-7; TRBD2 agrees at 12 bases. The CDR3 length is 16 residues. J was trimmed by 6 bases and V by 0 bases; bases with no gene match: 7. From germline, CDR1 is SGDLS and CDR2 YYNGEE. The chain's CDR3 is CASSVDLAGGPGEQYF. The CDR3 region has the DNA TGTGCCAGCAGCGTAGATCTAGCGGGAGGGCCCGGCGAGCAGTACTTC.

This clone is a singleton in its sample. The CDR3 nucleotides are TGTGCCAGCAGTGACTGGGCTGGCCCGTCCTACGAGCAGTACTTC. Its protein product is CASSDWAGPSYEQYF. The rearrangement uses TRBV6-1 and TRBJ2-7; D is uncertain. This CDR3 has 15 amino acids. Germline V gene data show CDR1 as MNHNS and CDR2 as SASEGT. V was pared by 3 bases and J by 1 base, with 13 bases between.

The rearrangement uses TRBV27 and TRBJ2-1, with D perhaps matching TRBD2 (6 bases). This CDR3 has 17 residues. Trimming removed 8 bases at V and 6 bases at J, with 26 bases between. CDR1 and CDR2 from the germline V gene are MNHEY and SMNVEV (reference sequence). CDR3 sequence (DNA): TGTGCCAGCGGACTCTACTGGGGTGGGGGGTTCTCCAATGAGCAGTTCTTC. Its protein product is CASGLYWGGGFSNEQFF.

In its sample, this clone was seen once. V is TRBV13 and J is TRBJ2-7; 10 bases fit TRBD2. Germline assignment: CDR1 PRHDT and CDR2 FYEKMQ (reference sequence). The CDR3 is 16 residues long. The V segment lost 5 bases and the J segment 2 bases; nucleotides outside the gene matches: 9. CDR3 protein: CASSDPQRGGPYEQYF. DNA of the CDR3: TGTGCCAGCAGCGACCCCCAGCGGGGGGGCCCCTACGAGCAGTACTTC. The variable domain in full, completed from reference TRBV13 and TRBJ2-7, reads AAGVIQSPRHLIKEKRETATLKCYPIPRHDTVYWYQQGPGQDPQFLISFYEKMQSDKGSIPDRFSAQQFSDYHSELNMSSLELGDSALYFCASSDPQRGGPYEQYFGPGTRLTVT.

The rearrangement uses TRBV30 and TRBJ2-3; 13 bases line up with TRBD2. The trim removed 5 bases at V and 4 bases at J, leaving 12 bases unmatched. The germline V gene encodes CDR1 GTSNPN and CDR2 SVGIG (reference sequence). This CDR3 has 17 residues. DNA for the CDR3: TGTGCCTGGTGGGACCTGACTAGCGGGGGGACGGCAGATACGCAGTATTTT. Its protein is CAWWDLTSGGTADTQYF. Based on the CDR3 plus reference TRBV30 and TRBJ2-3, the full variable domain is SQTIHQWPATLVQPVGSPLSLECTVEGTSNPNLYWYRQAAGRGLQLLFYSVGIGQISSEVPQNLSASRPQDRQFILSSKKLLLSDSGFYLCAWWDLTSGGTADTQYFGPGTRLTVL.